Shown below are 12 T cell receptor beta chains from a single sample sequenced in a study of shared clonotypes between healthy human individuals (TCRdb year 2020). Preparation of the library involved the immunoSEQ multiplex PCR assay. This is the immuneACCESS table as TCRdb keeps it, with only in-frame sequences that have V and J called. A part of the clones is gone; compared with another copy, unresolved V genes explain less than half, and the rest is unexplained. Recorded for this sample are about half a million clones; about 80% of them occurred a single time. Together, the top ten hold less than 15% of the sample. The sequencing sample was made of PBMCs. The receptors were gathered from a woman in her thirties or forties in good health. Some clones in this sample may be carry-over from other donors' samples.

In DNA form, the CDR3 reads TGTGCCAGCAGTTACACTCCCGGATACAATGAGCAGTTCTTC. Translating it yields CASSYTPGYNEQFF. The chain links TRBV27 to TRBJ2-1; D remains ambiguous. Trimming took off 4 bases at V and 4 bases at J, with 11 bases between the two ends. Germline CDR1 and CDR2: MNHEY and SMNVEV (reference sequence). The CDR3 consists of 14 residues.

V usage is TRBV19 and J usage is TRBJ2-3; TRBD1 might be the D (6 bases). The CDR3 spans 18 residues. Germline assignment: CDR1 LNHDA and CDR2 SQIVND (reference sequence). V lost 9 bases to trimming and J lost 4 bases, with 29 bases between them. CDR3 in DNA: TGTGCCAGCGGGGCCCAGGGGTCGTGGGCCCCCGGGGCAGATACGCAGTATTTT. This codes for CASGAQGSWAPGADTQYF.

V usage is TRBV6-4 and J usage is TRBJ2-5; weak D call: TRBD2 (5 bases). CDR1 and CDR2 from the germline V gene are MRHNA and SNTAGT. With 3 bases removed from V and 5 bases from J, the gap between germline ends came to 10 bases. The CDR3 loop spans 13 amino acids. As DNA, the CDR3 is TGTGCCAGCAGTGAGGAGCGAGGGGAGACCCAGTACTTC. It codes for CASSEERGETQYF.

The chain combines TRBV2 with TRBJ2-5, with D perhaps TRBD2 (6 bases). The germline V gene encodes CDR1 SNHLY and CDR2 FYNNEI. CDR3 length: 15 amino acids. The V and J ends lost 4 bases and 1 base respectively, with 13 bases between them. DNA of the CDR3: TGTGCCAGCAGTGGTGGAGCGGGCCGCCAAGAGACCCAGTACTTC. Encoded protein: CASSGGAGRQETQYF. Together with reference TRBV2 and TRBJ2-5, the CDR3 gives the full variable domain: EPEVTQTPSHQVTQMGQEVILRCVPISNHLYFYWYRQILGQKVEFLVSFYNNEISEKSEIFDDQFSVERPDGSNFTLKIRSTKLEDSAMYFCASSGGAGRQETQYFGPGTRLLVL.

The chain is built from TRBV5-5 and TRBJ1-5; 7 positions match TRBD1. Germline V gives CDR1 SGHKS, CDR2 YYEKEE (reference sequence). The CDR3 sequence is 17 residues long. V was clipped by 0 bases and J by 4 bases; unmatched bases: 10. CDR3 nucleotides: TGTGCCAGCAGCTTGGGTGAAAGCAGGGGGGAGAATCAGCCCCAGCATTTT. Translated: CASSLGESRGENQPQHF.

With regard to this clone: This same CDR3 is encoded by further DNA sequences in the sample. The chain employs TRBV9 and TRBJ1-3, with unresolved D. The CDR3 has 12 residues. V was cut by 0 bases and J by 3 bases, with 1 base left in between. The germline V gene encodes CDR1 SGDLS and CDR2 YYNGEE. DNA of the CDR3: TGTGCCAGCAGCGTAGGTGGAAACACCATATATTTT. Translated: CASSVGGNTIYF.

The rearrangement links TRBV20-1 to TRBJ2-7; D is unresolved. This CDR3 contains 11 residues. Trimming took off 0 bases at V and 7 bases at J, with 7 bases between the two ends. The germline V gene encodes CDR1 DFQATT and CDR2 SNEGSKA (reference sequence). The CDR3 DNA reads TGCAGTGCTAGAGATTCATGGGAGCAGTACTTC. It is translated as CSARDSWEQYF.

This clone appeared once. The chain uses TRBV11-2 and TRBJ2-7; 8 positions match TRBD2. Losses at the gene ends were 2 bases for V and 0 bases for J; bases not matched to a gene: 0. CDR1 is SGHAT, CDR2 FQNNGV, per germline. There are 14 residues in the CDR3. The CDR3 loop is CASSLSGSSYEQYF. In DNA, the CDR3 is TGTGCCAGCAGCTTAAGCGGGAGCTCCTACGAGCAGTACTTC. Based on the CDR3 plus reference TRBV11-2 and TRBJ2-7, the full variable domain is EAGVAQSPRYKIIEKRQSVAFWCNPISGHATLYWYQQILGQGPKLLIQFQNNGVVDDSQLPKDRFSAERLKGVDSTLKIQPAKLEDSAVYLCASSLSGSSYEQYFGPGTRLTVT.

The genes are TRBV9 and TRBJ2-7; TRBD2 matches at 15 bases. Trimming cost V 4 bases and J 6 bases; bases outside gene matches: 5. This CDR3 region has 15 residues. Germline loops: CDR1 SGDLS, CDR2 YYNGEE. The CDR3 region has the DNA TGTGCCAGCAGCCAAGTGGGACTAGCGGGGGGCGAGCAGTACTTC. The encoded protein is CASSQVGLAGGEQYF.

The V call is TRBV19, the J call TRBJ2-7, with 9 nucleotides matching TRBD1. The CDR3 is 17 residues long. V shed 4 bases and J 5 bases; nucleotides not matched to a gene: 15. From germline, CDR1 is LNHDA and CDR2 SQIVND (reference sequence). The CDR3 region has the DNA TGTGCCAGTAGTAATACGGGGGGACAGGGTCAGAAGCACGAGCAGTACTTC. It specifies CASSNTGGQGQKHEQYF.

Here the CDR3 DNA reads TGTGCCAGCAGTGGTGCGGGAGGCCCTCTCGGGGAGTTCTTC. Protein product: CASSGAGGPLGEFF. This chain links TRBV2 with TRBJ2-1; the match to TRBD2 covers 8 bases. This CDR3 is 14 amino acids long. From germline, CDR1 is SNHLY and CDR2 FYNNEI. Trimming removed 4 bases from V and 14 bases from J; junction bases left unmatched: 13.

The gene calls are TRBV6-1 and TRBJ1-2; no clear D. V gave up 0 bases and J gave up 8 bases, with 16 bases separating them. The V gene's germline CDR1 is MNHNS and CDR2 SASEGT. This CDR3 region has 15 residues. CDR3 nucleotides: TGTGCCAGCAGTGAAGCCCCGGACGGAACTGGAGGCTACACCTTC. Translating gives CASSEAPDGTGGYTF.